Included here is one TCR beta chain sequence, with context. This CDR3 region has 12 residues. V shed 5 bases and J 11 bases; nucleotides not matched to a gene: 3. Germline V gene data show CDR1 as MDHEN and CDR2 as SYDVKM. Produced via immunoSEQ multiplex PCR; TCRdb's table is partial and in-frame only. The profile shows roughly 220,000 clones, roughly 84% of them singletons. This sample is part of a study of blood T cell repertoires in COVID-19. Material: PBMCs or T cells enriched from blood (not recorded which). V gene TRBV28 combines with J gene TRBJ2-4; TRBD1 matches at 10 bases. This TCR was sampled from a woman aged 40 to 50 who had recovered from COVID-19. The CDR3 is CASSTGQGVQYF. CDR3 DNA sequence: TGTGCCAGCAGTACAGGACAGGGGGTTCAGTACTTC.